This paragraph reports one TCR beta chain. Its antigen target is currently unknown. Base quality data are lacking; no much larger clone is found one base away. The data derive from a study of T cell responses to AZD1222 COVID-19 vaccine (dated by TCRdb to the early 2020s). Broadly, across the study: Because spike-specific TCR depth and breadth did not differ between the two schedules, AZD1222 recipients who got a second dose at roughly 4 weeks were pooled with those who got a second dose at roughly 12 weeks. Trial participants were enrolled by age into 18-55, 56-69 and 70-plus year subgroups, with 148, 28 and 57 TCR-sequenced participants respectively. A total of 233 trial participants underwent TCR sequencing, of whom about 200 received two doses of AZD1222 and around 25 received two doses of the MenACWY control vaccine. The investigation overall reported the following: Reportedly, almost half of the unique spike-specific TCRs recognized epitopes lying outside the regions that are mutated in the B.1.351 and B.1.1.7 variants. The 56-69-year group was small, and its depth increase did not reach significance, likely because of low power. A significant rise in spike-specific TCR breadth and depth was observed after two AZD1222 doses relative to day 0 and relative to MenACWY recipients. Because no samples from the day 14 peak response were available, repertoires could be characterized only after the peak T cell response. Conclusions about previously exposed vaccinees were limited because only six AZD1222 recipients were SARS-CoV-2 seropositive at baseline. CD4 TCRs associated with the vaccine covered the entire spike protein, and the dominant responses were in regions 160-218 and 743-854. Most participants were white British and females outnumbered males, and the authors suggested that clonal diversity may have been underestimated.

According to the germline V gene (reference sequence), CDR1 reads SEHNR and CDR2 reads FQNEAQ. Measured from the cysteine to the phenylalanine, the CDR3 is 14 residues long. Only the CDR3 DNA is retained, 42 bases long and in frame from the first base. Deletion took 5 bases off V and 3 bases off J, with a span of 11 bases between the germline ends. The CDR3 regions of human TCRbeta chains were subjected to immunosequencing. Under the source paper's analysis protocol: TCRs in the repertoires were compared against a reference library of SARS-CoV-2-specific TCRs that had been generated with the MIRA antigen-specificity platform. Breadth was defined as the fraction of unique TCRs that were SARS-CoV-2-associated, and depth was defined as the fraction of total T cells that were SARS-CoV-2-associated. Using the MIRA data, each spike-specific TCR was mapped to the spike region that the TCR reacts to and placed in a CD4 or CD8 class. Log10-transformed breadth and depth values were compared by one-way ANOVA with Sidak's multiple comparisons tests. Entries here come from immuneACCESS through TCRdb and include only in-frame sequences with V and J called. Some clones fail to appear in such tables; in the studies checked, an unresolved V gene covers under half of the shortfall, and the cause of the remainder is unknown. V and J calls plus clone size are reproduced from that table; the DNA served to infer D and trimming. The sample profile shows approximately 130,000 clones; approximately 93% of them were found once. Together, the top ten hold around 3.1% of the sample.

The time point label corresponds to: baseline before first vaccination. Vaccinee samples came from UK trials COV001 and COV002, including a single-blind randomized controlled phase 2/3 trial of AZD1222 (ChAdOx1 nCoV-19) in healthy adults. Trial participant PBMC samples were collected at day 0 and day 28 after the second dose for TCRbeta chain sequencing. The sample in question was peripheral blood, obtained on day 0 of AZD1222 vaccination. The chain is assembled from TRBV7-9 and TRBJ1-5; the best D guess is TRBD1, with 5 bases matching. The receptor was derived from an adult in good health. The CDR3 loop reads CASSADNVNQPQHF. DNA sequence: TGTGCCAGCAGCGCGGACAACGTCAATCAGCCCCAGCATTTT.